These 6 T cell receptor beta chains share one sample of origin, sequenced in a study of blood T cell repertoires in COVID-19. Libraries were prepared by immunoSEQ multiplex PCR; TCRdb keeps only in-frame clonotypes and omits some of them. The sample lists some 89,000 clones; around nine tenths were seen once. What was sequenced was peripheral blood. These receptors all come from a human donor in a cohort sampled during active COVID-19.

This chain links TRBV5-6 with TRBJ2-7, with 9 bases lining up with TRBD1. Germline V CDR1 and CDR2: SGHDT, YYEEEE. Trimming removed 1 base from V and 4 bases from J; junction bases left unmatched: 9. The CDR3 has 16 amino acids. The CDR3 sequence is CASSLSDRGRLYEQYF. CDR3 in DNA: TGTGCCAGCAGCTTGAGCGACAGGGGGAGATTGTACGAGCAGTACTTC.

The rearrangement uses TRBV10-2 and TRBJ2-7; maybe TRBD2 (5 bases). The CDR3 sequence is 15 residues long. V shed 5 bases and J shed 2 bases, with 16 bases lying between them. Germline assignment: CDR1 WSHSY and CDR2 SAAADI. The CDR3 region has the DNA TGCGCCAGCAGTACCCTAGCTGGAGGCACCTACGAGCAGTACTTC. Translating it yields CASSTLAGGTYEQYF.

The V gene is TRBV25-1, the J gene TRBJ1-5, with TRBD1 matching 7 bases. The CDR3 length is 16 residues. Germline CDR1 reads MGHDK; CDR2 reads SYGVNS. V dropped 5 bases and J dropped 3; count of bases not matched to a gene: 10. The CDR3 DNA is TGTGCCAGCAGTCAGACAGGGAGCGGTCTCAATCAGCCCCAGCATTTT. Amino acids: CASSQTGSGLNQPQHF.

This clone was detected a few times. The rearrangement uses TRBV6-2 or TRBV6-3 and TRBJ1-1; TRBD1 might be the D (6 bases). V was clipped by 0 bases and J by 0 bases, with 17 bases between them. Per the germline V gene, CDR1 is MNHEY and CDR2 is SVGEGT. This CDR3 comprises 18 residues. This CDR3 is CASSYSPGQRMVNTEAFF. CDR3 DNA sequence: TGTGCCAGCAGTTACTCCCCCGGACAGCGGATGGTGAACACTGAAGCTTTCTTT.

The chain employs TRBV15 and TRBJ1-2; 7 positions match TRBD1. CDR3 length: 13 amino acids. Germline lookup yields CDR1 LNHNV and CDR2 YYDKDF (reference sequence). J gave up 5 bases and V 6 bases, and 6 bases lay outside the gene matches. CDR3 nucleotide sequence: TGTGCCACCAGGTCGACAGGGTGGTATGGCTACACCTTC. The encoded protein is CATRSTGWYGYTF.

In this sample, this clone turned up once. A read error may account for a junction end that differs from germline. The V call is TRBV7-7, the J call TRBJ2-6; D may be TRBD1 (6 bases). There are 20 residues in the CDR3. Per germline, CDR1 SSHAT and CDR2 FNYEAQ (reference sequence). CDR3 nucleotides: TGTGCTAGCAGCCGAGGTGCCCCGGGACACCGGGATCCTGGGGCCAACGTCCTGACTTTC. It yields the protein CASSRGAPGHRDPGANVLTF.